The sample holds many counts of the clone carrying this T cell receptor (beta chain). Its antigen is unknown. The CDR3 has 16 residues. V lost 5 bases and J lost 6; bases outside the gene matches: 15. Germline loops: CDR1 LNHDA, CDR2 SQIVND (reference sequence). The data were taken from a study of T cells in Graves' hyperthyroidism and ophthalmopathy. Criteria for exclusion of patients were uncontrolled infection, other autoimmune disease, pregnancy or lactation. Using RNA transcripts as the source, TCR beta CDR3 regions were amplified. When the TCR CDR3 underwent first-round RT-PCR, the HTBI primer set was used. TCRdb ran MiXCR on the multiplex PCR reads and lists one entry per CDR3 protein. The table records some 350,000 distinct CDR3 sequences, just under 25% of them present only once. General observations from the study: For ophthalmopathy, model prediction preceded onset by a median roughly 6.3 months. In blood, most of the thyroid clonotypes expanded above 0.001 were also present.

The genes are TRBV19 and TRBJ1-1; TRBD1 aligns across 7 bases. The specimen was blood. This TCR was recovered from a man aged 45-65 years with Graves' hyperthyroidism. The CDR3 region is CASSGGTAELMAEAFF. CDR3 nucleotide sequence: TGTGCCAGTAGTGGGGGGACAGCCGAACTTATGGCTGAAGCTTTCTTT. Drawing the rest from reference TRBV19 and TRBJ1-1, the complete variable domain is DGGITQSPKYLFRKEGQNVTLSCEQNLNHDAMYWYRQDPGQGLRLIYYSQIVNDFQKGDIAEGYSVSREKKESFPLTVTSAQKNPTAFYLCASSGGTAELMAEAFFGQGTRLTVV.